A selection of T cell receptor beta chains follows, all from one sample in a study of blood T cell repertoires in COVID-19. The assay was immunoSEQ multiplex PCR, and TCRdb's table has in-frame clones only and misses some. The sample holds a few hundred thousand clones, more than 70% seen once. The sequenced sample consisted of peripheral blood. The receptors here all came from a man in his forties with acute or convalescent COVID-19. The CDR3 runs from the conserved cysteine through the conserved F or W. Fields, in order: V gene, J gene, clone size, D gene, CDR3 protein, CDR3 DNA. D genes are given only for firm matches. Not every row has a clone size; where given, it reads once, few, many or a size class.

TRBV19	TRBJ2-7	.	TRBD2	CASSPLAGAPNEQYF	TGTGCCAGTAGTCCATTAGCGGGGGCTCCCAACGAGCAGTACTTC
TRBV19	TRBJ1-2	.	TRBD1	CASSIRGFYGYTF	TGTGCCAGTAGTATCAGGGGGTTCTATGGCTACACCTTC
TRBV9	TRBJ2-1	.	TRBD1	CASSVVGQGASEQFF	TGTGCCAGCAGCGTAGTTGGACAGGGGGCGAGTGAGCAGTTCTTC
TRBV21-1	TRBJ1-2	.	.	CASSFREYYGYTF	TGTGCCAGCAGCTTTCGGGAATACTATGGCTACACCTTC
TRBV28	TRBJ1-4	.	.	CASSLRGVVATNEKLFF	TGTGCCAGCAGTTTAAGAGGTGTAGTTGCAACTAATGAAAAACTGTTTTTT
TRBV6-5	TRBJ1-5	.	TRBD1	CASSHRGMRNQPQHF	TGTGCCAGCAGCCACAGGGGAATGAGAAATCAGCCCCAGCATTTT
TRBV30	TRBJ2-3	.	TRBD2	CAWIPFSGRQYF	TGTGCCTGGATCCCCTTTAGCGGGCGTCAGTATTTT
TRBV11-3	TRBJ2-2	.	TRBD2	CASSPIAGTGELFF	TGTGCCAGCAGCCCTATAGCGGGTACCGGGGAGCTGTTTTTT
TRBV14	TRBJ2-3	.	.	CASSHSWESTDTQYF	TGTGCCAGCAGCCACTCCTGGGAGAGCACAGATACGCAGTATTTT
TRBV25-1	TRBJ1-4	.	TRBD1	CASSEDRGQANEKLFF	TGTGCCAGCAGTGAGGACCGGGGACAGGCTAATGAAAAACTGTTTTTT
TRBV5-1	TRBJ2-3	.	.	CASSLRPAAQGVQYF	TGCGCCAGCAGCTTGAGGCCAGCCGCACAAGGAGTGCAGTATTTT
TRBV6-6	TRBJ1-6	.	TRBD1	CASSSGQTFYNSPLHF	TGTGCCAGCAGTTCGGGACAGACCTTTTATAATTCACCCCTCCACTTT
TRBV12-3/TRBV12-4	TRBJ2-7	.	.	CASSPSYEQYF	TGTGCCAGCAGTCCCAGCTACGAGCAGTACTTC
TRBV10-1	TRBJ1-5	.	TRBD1	CASSEPFRQGSNQPQHF	TGCGCCAGCAGTGAACCCTTTAGACAGGGTAGCAATCAGCCCCAGCATTTT
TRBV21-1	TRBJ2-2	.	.	CASSREAGELFF	TGTGCCAGCAGCAGGGAGGCCGGGGAGCTGTTTTTT
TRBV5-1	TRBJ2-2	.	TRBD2	CASSLAEGTRMNTGELFF	TGCGCCAGCAGCTTGGCTGAAGGGACTAGGATGAACACCGGGGAGCTGTTTTTT
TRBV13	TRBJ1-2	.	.	CASRHRQKLYGYTF	TGTGCCAGCAGGCATCGACAGAAACTCTATGGCTACACCTTC
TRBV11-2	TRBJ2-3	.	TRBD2	CASSLRGVEDTQYF	TGTGCCAGCAGCTTACGGGGGGTGGAAGATACGCAGTATTTT
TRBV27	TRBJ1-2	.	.	CASSFRTPVIANYGYTF	TGTGCCAGCAGTTTCCGGACTCCAGTCATAGCTAACTATGGCTACACCTTC
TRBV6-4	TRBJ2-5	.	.	CASSDPVHVGVLETQYF	TGTGCCAGCAGTGACCCGGTTCATGTAGGGGTTCTGGAGACCCAGTACTTC
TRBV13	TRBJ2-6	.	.	CASSPVLVSSGANVLTF	TGTGCCAGCAGCCCCGTCCTCGTTAGCTCTGGGGCCAACGTCCTGACTTTC
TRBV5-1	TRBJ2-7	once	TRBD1	CASSSGTGHLYEQYF	TGCGCCAGCAGCTCGGGGACAGGTCACCTCTACGAGCAGTACTTC
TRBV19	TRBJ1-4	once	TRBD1	CASSSTRGLEEKLFF	TGTGCCAGTAGTTCTACCAGGGGGCTGGAGGAAAAACTGTTTTTT
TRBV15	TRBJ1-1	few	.	CATSRDYGQVNTEAFF	TGTGCCACCAGCAGAGATTACGGACAAGTGAACACTGAAGCTTTCTTT
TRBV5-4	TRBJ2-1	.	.	CASSLEGSYNEQFF	TGTGCCAGCAGCTTGGAGGGGTCCTACAATGAGCAGTTCTTC
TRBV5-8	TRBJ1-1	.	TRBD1	CASSNDRVLGDTEAFF	TGTGCCAGCAGCAATGACAGGGTACTAGGGGACACTGAAGCTTTCTTT
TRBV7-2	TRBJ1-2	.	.	CASSLEAGVGYTF	TGTGCCAGCAGCCTAGAAGCGGGGGTTGGCTACACCTTC
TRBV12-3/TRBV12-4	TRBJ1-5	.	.	CASSPRGPQHF	TGTGCCAGCAGCCCCCGAGGGCCCCAGCATTTT
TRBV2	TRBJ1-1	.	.	CASSELENTEAFF	TGTGCCAGCAGCGAGCTAGAGAACACTGAAGCTTTCTTT
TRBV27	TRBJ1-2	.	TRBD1	CASRKDRVDRDYGYTF	TGTGCCAGCAGAAAAGACAGGGTAGACCGTGACTATGGCTACACCTTC
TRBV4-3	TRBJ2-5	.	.	CASSQDPGETQYF	TGCGCCAGCAGCCAAGATCCCGGAGAGACCCAGTACTTC
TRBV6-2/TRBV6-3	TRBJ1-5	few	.	CASSRQVLSNQPQHF	TGTGCCAGCAGCAGACAGGTTTTGAGCAATCAGCCCCAGCATTTT
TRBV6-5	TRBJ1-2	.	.	CASRGSNYGYTF	TGTGCCAGCAGGGGGAGTAACTATGGCTACACCTTC
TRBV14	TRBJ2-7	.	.	CASSQESTREQYF	TGTGCCAGCAGCCAAGAGTCGACGCGGGAGCAGTACTTC
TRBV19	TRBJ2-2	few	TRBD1	CASSSGQANTGELFF	TGTGCCAGTAGTTCGGGACAGGCGAACACCGGGGAGCTGTTTTTT
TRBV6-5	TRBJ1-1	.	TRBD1	CASSYGTGTNTEAFF	TGTGCCAGCAGTTACGGGACAGGGACTAACACTGAAGCTTTCTTT
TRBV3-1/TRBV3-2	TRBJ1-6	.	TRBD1	CASSQTGTSPLHF	TGTGCCAGCAGCCAGACAGGGACTTCACCCCTCCACTTT
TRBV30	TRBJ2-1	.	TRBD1	CAWKGQKYNEQFF	TGTGCCTGGAAGGGACAGAAATACAATGAGCAGTTCTTC
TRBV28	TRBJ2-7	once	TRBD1	CASSSTWDRFYEQYF	TGTGCCAGCAGCAGTACCTGGGACAGGTTTTACGAGCAGTACTTC
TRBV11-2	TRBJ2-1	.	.	CASSPSNEQFF	TGTGCCAGCAGCCCGTCCAATGAGCAGTTCTTC
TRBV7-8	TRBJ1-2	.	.	CASSLAPRGSYGYTF	TGTGCCAGCAGCTTAGCGCCAAGGGGGAGCTATGGCTACACCTTC
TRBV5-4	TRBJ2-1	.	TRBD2	CASSLVAGEGNEQFF	TGTGCCAGCAGCTTGGTAGCGGGAGAGGGCAATGAGCAGTTCTTC